These 22 T cell receptor beta chains share one sample of origin, sequenced in a study of shared clonotypes between healthy human individuals (dated by TCRdb to 2019 to 2021). The library was built by means of the immunoSEQ multiplex PCR assay. TCRdb retrieved this table from immuneACCESS and kept in-frame rearrangements only. Not all clones are present; in checked studies, unresolved V genes account for under half, and no reason is known for the remainder. This sample lists approximately 1.9 million clones; just over 90% were detected once. 1.5% to 2% of the sample comes from the top ten. CD8 naive samples were CD45RO-negative cells positively selected for CCR7, giving a CD45RA+CCR7+ population that excluded TemRA cells. The sample consisted of naive CD8+ T cells from PBMCs. The sample's cell subset or site, from its label and the paper: CD45RA+CCR7+. These receptors came from a young man in good health. Some clones in this sample may be carry-over from other donors' samples.

Note on this clone: Other DNA sequences of this sample code for an identical CDR3. The V and J genes are TRBV29-1 and TRBJ1-1; no firm D call. The germline V gene encodes CDR1 SQVTM and CDR2 ANQGSEA. This CDR3 spans 11 amino acids. Trimming shortened V by 4 bases and J by 0 bases, and 3 bases separated the two germline ends. In nucleotides, the CDR3 is TGCAGCGTTGGAATGAACACTGAAGCTTTCTTT. It translates to CSVGMNTEAFF.

Of note for this clone: Within the sample, other DNA sequences also encode this same CDR3. V gene TRBV19 combines with J gene TRBJ2-2; 11 nucleotides align to TRBD2. This CDR3 comprises 16 residues. CDR1 LNHDA and CDR2 SQIVND come from the germline V gene (reference sequence). With 5 bases clipped from V and 1 base from J, the junction kept 3 bases outside the gene matches. CDR3 DNA sequence: TGTGCCAGTAGTCGTCTAGCGGGAGGGAACACCGGGGAGCTGTTTTTT. Amino acids: CASSRLAGGNTGELFF.

The V call is TRBV5-6, the J call TRBJ2-7; possible D gene TRBD2, 6 bases. The CDR3 totals 13 residues. Germline V lookup: CDR1 SGHDT, CDR2 YYEEEE. The V gene lost 2 bases and the J gene lost 7 bases, with 13 bases spanning the gap. CDR3 amino acids: CASSFAGAGEQYF. The CDR3 bases are TGTGCCAGCAGCTTCGCGGGCGCGGGGGAGCAGTACTTC.

In the case of this clone: Just one base apart from a much larger clone, this may be a read error. The sample carries other DNA sequences with the same CDR3. The chain carries TRBV9 and TRBJ2-2; possible D gene TRBD2, 6 bases. CDR3 length: 12 residues. Germline V CDR1 and CDR2: SGDLS, YYNGEE. V was shortened by 2 bases and J by 7 bases, with 6 bases between the two germline ends. Here the CDR3 reads CASSVGGGELFF. DNA for the CDR3: TGTGCCAGCAGCGTCGGGGGCGGGGAGCTGTTTTTT.

The sample holds one count of this clone. The chain has TRBV4-1 and TRBJ2-7; TRBD1 matches at 8 bases. The V gene end was trimmed by 3 bases and the J gene end by 2 bases; junction bases not matched to a gene: 9. In germline, CDR1 is MGHRA, CDR2 YSYEKL. The CDR3 sequence is 16 residues long. CDR3 DNA sequence: TGCGCCAGCAGCCAGTTCAGGGGGCGGACAACCTACGAGCAGTACTTC. Residues: CASSQFRGRTTYEQYF.

The chain carries TRBV7-9 and TRBJ2-7; a weak D match, TRBD2 (6 bases). V dropped 1 base and J dropped 7 bases, with 8 bases sitting between them. Per germline, CDR1 SEHNR and CDR2 FQNEAQ (reference sequence). The CDR3 is 12 amino acids. The CDR3, as DNA: TGTGCCAGCAGCTTAGGCGGGAAGGAGCAGTACTTC. It translates to CASSLGGKEQYF.

The chain joins TRBV11-2 to TRBJ2-5; weak D call: TRBD1 (6 bases). V shed 5 bases and J shed 4 bases, with 14 bases lying between them. CDR3 length: 14 residues. The germline V gene encodes CDR1 SGHAT and CDR2 FQNNGV. Here the CDR3 reads CASSITGQIETQYF. CDR3 DNA: TGTGCCAGCAGCATAACGGGACAAATAGAGACCCAGTACTTC. Full variable domain (outside the CDR3, taken from reference TRBV11-2 and TRBJ2-5): EAGVAQSPRYKIIEKRQSVAFWCNPISGHATLYWYQQILGQGPKLLIQFQNNGVVDDSQLPKDRFSAERLKGVDSTLKIQPAKLEDSAVYLCASSITGQIETQYFGPGTRLLVL.

This sequence joins TRBV4-3 and TRBJ1-2, with unresolved D. V was clipped by 3 bases and J by 1 base, with 12 bases between them. Germline CDR1 and CDR2: LGHNA and YSLEER. This CDR3 spans 15 amino acids. The CDR3 spells CASSHSRGDNYGYTF. CDR3 in DNA: TGCGCCAGCAGCCACTCTCGCGGAGATAACTATGGCTACACCTTC.

The CDR3 region is CASSLLLAGGRYNEQFF. The DNA of the CDR3 is TGTGCCAGCAGCTTATTGCTAGCGGGAGGAAGATACAATGAGCAGTTCTTC. The J gene is TRBJ2-1, the V gene TRBV7-9; 11 bases map to TRBD2. The germline CDR1 and CDR2 sequences are SEHNR and FQNEAQ (reference sequence). V trimming: 2 bases; J trimming: 4 bases; junction bases outside the gene matches: 7. The CDR3 is 17 residues long.

In DNA form, the CDR3 reads TGTGCCAGCAGCCAACTGACAGGGAGGAATGGCTACACCTTC. Its protein is CASSQLTGRNGYTF. The gene calls are TRBV14 and TRBJ1-2; TRBD1 aligns across 7 bases. J was trimmed by 6 bases and V by 2 bases; bases with no gene match: 6. This CDR3 is 14 amino acids long. Germline loops: CDR1 SGHDN, CDR2 FVKESK. Based on the CDR3 plus reference TRBV14 and TRBJ1-2, the full variable domain is EAGVTQFPSHSVIEKGQTVTLRCDPISGHDNLYWYRRVMGKEIKFLLHFVKESKQDESGMPNNRFLAERTGGTYSTLKVQPAELEDSGVYFCASSQLTGRNGYTFGSGTRLTVV.

The V call is TRBV27, the J call TRBJ1-1; D not certain. The CDR3 covers 13 residues. Germline V CDR1 and CDR2: MNHEY, SMNVEV (reference sequence). V was cut by 6 bases and J by 3 bases, with 11 bases left in between. The CDR3 region has the DNA TGTGCCAGCAGCCCCCGAATGCACACTGAAGCTTTCTTT. It yields the protein CASSPRMHTEAFF.

The rearrangement links TRBV11-1 to TRBJ2-7; 7 bases match TRBD2. V was pared by 1 base and J by 5 bases, with 5 bases of the junction left unmatched. Looked up from germline, CDR1 is SGHAT and CDR2 is FQDESV (reference sequence). This CDR3 has 14 residues. This CDR3 is CASSLGGSGNEQYF. In DNA, the CDR3 is TGTGCCAGCAGCTTAGGTGGAAGCGGGAACGAGCAGTACTTC.

The chain links TRBV4-1 to TRBJ2-5; D is perhaps TRBD2 (6 bases). This CDR3 region has 15 residues. The germline V gene encodes CDR1 MGHRA and CDR2 YSYEKL. Trimming stripped 2 bases from V and 6 bases from J, with 16 bases between. As DNA, the CDR3 is TGCGCCAGCAGCCAATGGCAGGACTATTCGAAGACCCAGTACTTC. Its protein product is CASSQWQDYSKTQYF.

The CDR3 nucleotides read TGTGCCAGCAGCTTAGCGCGCAAGCGACCCTCCTACAATGAGCAGTTCTTC. Amino acids: CASSLARKRPSYNEQFF. The chain joins TRBV7-6 to TRBJ2-1; D call uncertain. The CDR3 loop spans 17 amino acids. The V end lost 0 bases, the J end lost 0 bases, and 12 bases lay between the germline ends. Per germline, CDR1 SGHVS and CDR2 FNYEAQ.

This clone was picked up a small number of times. The chain employs TRBV5-1 and TRBJ1-4, with 9 bases lining up with TRBD1. The germline gives CDR1 SGHRS, CDR2 YFSETQ. Trimming at V came to 4 bases and at J to 6 bases, leaving 4 bases not matched to a gene. CDR3 size: 14 residues. Written as DNA, the CDR3 is TGCGCCAGCAGCGATTGGGACAGGGATGAAAAACTGTTTTTT. Translation: CASSDWDRDEKLFF.

This rearrangement joins TRBV9 to TRBJ2-1, with 8 nucleotides matching TRBD1. Germline V lookup: CDR1 SGDLS, CDR2 YYNGEE. Trimming removed 4 bases from V and 9 bases from J; junction bases left unmatched: 18. CDR3 length equals 17 residues. The CDR3 DNA reads TGTGCCAGCAGCCATTGGCCCCTTGGACAGGGTTCAGGTGAGCAGTTCTTC. It translates to CASSHWPLGQGSGEQFF. Looking up the rest from reference TRBV9 and TRBJ2-1 gives the full variable domain: DSGVTQTPKHLITATGQRVTLRCSPRSGDLSVYWYQQSLDQGLQFLIQYYNGEERAKGNILERFSAQQFPDLHSELNLSSLELGDSALYFCASSHWPLGQGSGEQFFGPGTRLTVL.

The chain has TRBV27 and TRBJ2-1; no definite D call. Germline V gives CDR1 MNHEY, CDR2 SMNVEV (reference sequence). This CDR3 contains 13 residues. Trimming cost V 5 bases and J 4 bases, with 9 bases left between them. CDR3 sequence: CASSGVVYNEQFF. CDR3 DNA sequence: TGTGCCAGCAGTGGGGTGGTTTACAATGAGCAGTTCTTC.

In this sample, this clone turned up once. CDR3 in DNA: TGTGCCAGCAGTGCTCATAGCGGGTGGGTAGAAAATGAGCAGTTCTTC. Amino acid sequence: CASSAHSGWVENEQFF. This chain uses TRBV6-6 with TRBJ2-1, with 7 bases fitting TRBD2. With 5 bases clipped from V and 7 bases from J, the junction kept 14 bases outside the gene matches. CDR3 length: 16 residues. Germline CDR1 reads MNHNY; CDR2 reads SVGAGI (reference sequence).

The V gene is TRBV7-8, the J gene TRBJ2-7, with 9 positions matching TRBD2. Trimming cost V 3 bases and J 0 bases; bases outside gene matches: 6. This CDR3 has 16 residues. CDR1 is SGHVS and CDR2 is FQNEAQ in the germline V gene. CDR3 nucleotides: TGTGCCAGCAGCTTTCCCTATAGCGGGAGCTCCTACGAGCAGTACTTC. Translated, it gives CASSFPYSGSSYEQYF.

CDR3 in amino acids: CASSMGGENTEAFF. In nucleotides, the CDR3 is TGTGCCAGTAGTATGGGCGGAGAGAACACTGAAGCTTTCTTT. The chain couples TRBV19 to TRBJ1-1, with no clear D. The CDR3 is made up of 14 amino acids. CDR1 LNHDA and CDR2 SQIVND come from the germline V gene (reference sequence). Between the trimmed V and J ends, which lost 3 bases and 1 base, there was a span of 9 bases.

This rearrangement joins TRBV7-2 to TRBJ2-1; D ambiguous. V lost 2 bases and J lost 0, with 11 bases in between. This CDR3 region has 16 residues. The germline V gene encodes CDR1 SGHTA and CDR2 FQGNSA. The DNA of the CDR3 is TGTGCCAGCAGCTTATCAGCCTGGAGCTCCTACAATGAGCAGTTCTTC. Its translation is CASSLSAWSSYNEQFF.

Details on this clone: The sample has other DNA sequences that encode this CDR3 too. The genes are TRBV28 and TRBJ2-3; D is undetermined. The CDR3 has 13 amino acids. Trimming stripped 4 bases from V and 2 bases from J, with 7 bases between. The germline gives CDR1 MDHEN, CDR2 SYDVKM. The CDR3 nucleotides read TGTGCCAGCAGTTCGGTTTCCACAGATACGCAGTATTTT. It translates to CASSSVSTDTQYF.